The 8 T cell receptor beta chains listed next were all sequenced from one sample in a study of T cells in Graves' hyperthyroidism and ophthalmopathy. RNA transcripts were the template for amplifying TCR beta CDR3 regions. A set of HTBI primers served as the primers for a first-round RT-PCR of the TCR CDR3. TCRdb reanalysed the multiplex PCR reads using MiXCR and keeps one entry per CDR3 protein. The table lists approximately 600,000 distinct CDR3 sequences, more than 11% of them singletons. Sequencing input: blood. The source of these receptors is a woman aged 25 to 39 with Graves' hyperthyroidism that later progressed to Graves' ophthalmopathy.

This clonotype has ten or more counts. The rearrangement joins TRBV11-2 to TRBJ2-1; D possibly uses TRBD1 or TRBD2 (5 bases each). CDR3 length: 13 amino acids. Germline CDR1 SGHAT, CDR2 FQNNGV. V shed 1 base and J shed 8 bases, with 9 bases lying between them. CDR3 protein: CASSLGRDDEQFF. CDR3 coding DNA: TGTGCCAGCAGCTTAGGTCGGGACGATGAGCAGTTCTTC.

At least ten counts were recorded for this clonotype. This sequence joins TRBV28 and TRBJ2-4; 12 nucleotides line up with TRBD2. Trimming removed 4 bases from V and 5 bases from J; junction bases left unmatched: 3. Germline V CDR1 and CDR2: MDHEN, SYDVKM. The CDR3 runs 15 residues. The CDR3 here is CASSSPSGRENIQYF. The CDR3 nucleotides are TGTGCCAGCAGTTCCCCTAGCGGGAGGGAAAACATTCAGTACTTC.

This clonotype appeared many times. The chain carries TRBV19 and TRBJ1-1; maybe TRBD1 (5 bases). Germline V gene lookup returns CDR1 LNHDA and CDR2 SQIVND (reference sequence). CDR3 length: 16 residues. Between the trimmed V and J ends, which lost 5 bases and 1 base, there was a span of 17 bases. Here the CDR3 reads CASSQDIIGSNTEAFF. DNA of the CDR3: TGTGCCAGTAGTCAGGACATAATTGGGTCGAACACTGAAGCTTTCTTT.

This clonotype occurred many times. The rearrangement links TRBV13 to TRBJ2-7, with D possibly TRBD1 on 5 matching bases. The germline gives CDR1 PRHDT, CDR2 FYEKMQ (reference sequence). V was shortened by 4 bases and J by 7 bases, with 23 bases between the two germline ends. This CDR3 contains 16 residues. The CDR3 DNA is TGTGCCAGCAGCTCCTTCGGACCAGGGCCGGCGGAAGAGCAGTACTTC. Translated: CASSSFGPGPAEEQYF.

This clonotype was seen more than once but under ten times. This chain uses TRBV5-1 with TRBJ2-5; D may be TRBD1 (6 bases). Trimming removed 0 bases from V and 5 bases from J, with 14 bases in between. The CDR3 runs 15 residues. The germline V gene encodes CDR1 SGHRS and CDR2 YFSETQ. The CDR3 loop reads CASSLVAGDQETQYF. The CDR3 DNA reads TGCGCCAGCAGCTTGGTTGCAGGGGATCAGGAGACCCAGTACTTC.

This clonotype appeared many times. The chain employs TRBV20-1 and TRBJ2-5, with D tentatively TRBD2 (6 bases). V was clipped by 0 bases and J by 4 bases, with 24 bases between them. The CDR3 has 18 amino acids. Germline V CDR1 and CDR2: DFQATT, SNEGSKA (reference sequence). The CDR3 nucleotides are TGCAGTGCTAGAGATGGGAACCCCTACCTTGGGAGGCCAGAGACCCAGTACTTC. Encoded protein: CSARDGNPYLGRPETQYF.

In this sample, this clonotype turned up many times. The rearrangement uses TRBV29-1 and TRBJ1-1; a possible D gene is TRBD1 (5 bases). V was clipped by 2 bases and J by 1 base, with 11 bases between them. This CDR3 region has 14 residues. Germline values: CDR1 SQVTM, CDR2 ANQGSEA. The CDR3 coding sequence is TGCAGCGTTGAATGGGGGGAAGAGAACACTGAAGCTTTCTTT. It is translated as CSVEWGEENTEAFF.

The table lists this clonotype with a few counts. The chain links TRBV7-9 to TRBJ1-1, with a weak D call TRBD1 (6 bases). Germline CDR1 reads SEHNR; CDR2 reads FQNEAQ (reference sequence). The CDR3 has 18 residues. V was clipped by 5 bases and J by 1 base, with 23 bases between them. The CDR3, as DNA: TGTGCCAGCAGCCATCCGTTTTACAGGGTAAATCAGAACACTGAAGCTTTCTTT. Translated: CASSHPFYRVNQNTEAFF.